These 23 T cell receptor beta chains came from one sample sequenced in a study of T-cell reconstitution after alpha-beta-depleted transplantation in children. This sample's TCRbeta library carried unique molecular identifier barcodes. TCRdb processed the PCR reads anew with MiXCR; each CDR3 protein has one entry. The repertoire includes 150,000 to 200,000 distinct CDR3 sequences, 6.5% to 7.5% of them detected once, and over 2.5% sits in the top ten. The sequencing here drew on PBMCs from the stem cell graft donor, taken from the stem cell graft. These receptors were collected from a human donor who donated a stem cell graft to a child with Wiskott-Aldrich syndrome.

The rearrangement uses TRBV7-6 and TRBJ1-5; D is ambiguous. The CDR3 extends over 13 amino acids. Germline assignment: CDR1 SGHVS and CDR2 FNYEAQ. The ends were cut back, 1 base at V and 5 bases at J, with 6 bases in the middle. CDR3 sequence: CASSLGLYQPQHF. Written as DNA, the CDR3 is TGTGCCAGCAGCTTAGGTCTGTATCAGCCCCAGCATTTT.

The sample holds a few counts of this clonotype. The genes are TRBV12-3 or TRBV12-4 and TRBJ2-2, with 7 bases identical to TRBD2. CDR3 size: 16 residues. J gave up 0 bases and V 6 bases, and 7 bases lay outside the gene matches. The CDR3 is CASSKLASANTGELFF. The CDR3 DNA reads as TGTGCCAGCAGCAAACTAGCGTCCGCGAACACCGGGGAGCTGTTTTTT.

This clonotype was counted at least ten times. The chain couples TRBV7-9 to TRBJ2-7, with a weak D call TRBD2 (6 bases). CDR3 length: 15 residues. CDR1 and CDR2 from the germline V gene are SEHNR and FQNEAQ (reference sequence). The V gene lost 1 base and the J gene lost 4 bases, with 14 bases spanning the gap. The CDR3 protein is CASSLVSGRPYEQYF. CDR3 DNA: TGTGCCAGCAGCTTAGTCTCCGGGAGACCATACGAGCAGTACTTC.

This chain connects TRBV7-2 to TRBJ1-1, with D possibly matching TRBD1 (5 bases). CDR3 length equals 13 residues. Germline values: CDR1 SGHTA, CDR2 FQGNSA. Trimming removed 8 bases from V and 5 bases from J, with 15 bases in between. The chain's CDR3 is CASLWGGGTEAFF. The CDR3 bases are TGTGCCAGCCTTTGGGGGGGAGGAACTGAAGCTTTCTTT. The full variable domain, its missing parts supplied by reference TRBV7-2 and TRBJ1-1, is GAGVSQSPSNKVTEKGKDVELRCDPISGHTALYWYRQSLGQGLEFLIYFQGNSAPDKSGLPSDRFSAERTGGSVSTLTIQRTQQEDSAVYLCASLWGGGTEAFFGQGTRLTVV.

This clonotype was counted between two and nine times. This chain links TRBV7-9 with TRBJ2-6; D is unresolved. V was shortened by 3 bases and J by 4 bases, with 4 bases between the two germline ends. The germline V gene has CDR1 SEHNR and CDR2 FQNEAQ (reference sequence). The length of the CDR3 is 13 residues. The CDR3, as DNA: TGTGCCAGCAGCTTTCCCGGGGCCAACGTCCTGACTTTC. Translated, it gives CASSFPGANVLTF.

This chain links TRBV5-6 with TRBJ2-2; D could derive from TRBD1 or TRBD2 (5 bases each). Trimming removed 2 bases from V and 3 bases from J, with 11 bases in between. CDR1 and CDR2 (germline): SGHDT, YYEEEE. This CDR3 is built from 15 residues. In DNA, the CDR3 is TGTGCCAGCAGCTTCGGGGCCCAACACACCGGGGAGCTGTTTTTT. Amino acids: CASSFGAQHTGELFF.

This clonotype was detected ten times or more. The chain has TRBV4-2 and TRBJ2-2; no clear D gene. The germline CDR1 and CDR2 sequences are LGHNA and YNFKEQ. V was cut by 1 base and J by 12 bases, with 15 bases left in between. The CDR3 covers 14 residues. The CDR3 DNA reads TGTGCCAGCAGCCAAGTGTTCGACTCGAGCCAGCTGTTTTTT. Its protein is CASSQVFDSSQLFF.

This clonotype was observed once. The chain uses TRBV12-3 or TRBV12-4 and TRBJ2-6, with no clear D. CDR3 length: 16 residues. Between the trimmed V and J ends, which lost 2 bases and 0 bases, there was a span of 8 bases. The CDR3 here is CASSLSGVSGANVLTF. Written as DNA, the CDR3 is TGTGCCAGCAGTTTATCTGGGGTCTCTGGGGCCAACGTCCTGACTTTC.

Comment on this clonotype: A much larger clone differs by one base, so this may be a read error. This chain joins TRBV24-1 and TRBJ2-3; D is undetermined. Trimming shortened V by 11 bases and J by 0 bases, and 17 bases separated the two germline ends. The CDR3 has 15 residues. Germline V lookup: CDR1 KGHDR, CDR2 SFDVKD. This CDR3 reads CANSDTILSTDTQYF. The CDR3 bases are TGTGCCAACAGCGACACGATTCTGAGCACAGATACGCAGTATTTT.

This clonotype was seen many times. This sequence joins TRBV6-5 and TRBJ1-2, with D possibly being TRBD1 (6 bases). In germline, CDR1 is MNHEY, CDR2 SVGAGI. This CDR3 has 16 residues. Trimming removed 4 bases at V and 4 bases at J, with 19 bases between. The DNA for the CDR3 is TGTGCCAGCAGTTGGAAAACAGGGAGTGGGATCTATGGCTACACCTTC. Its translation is CASSWKTGSGIYGYTF.

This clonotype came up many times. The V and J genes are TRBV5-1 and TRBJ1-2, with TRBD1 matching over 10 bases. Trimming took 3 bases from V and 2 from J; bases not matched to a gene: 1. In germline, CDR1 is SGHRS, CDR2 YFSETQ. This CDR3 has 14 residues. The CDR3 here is CASSSTGGNYGYTF. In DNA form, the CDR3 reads TGCGCCAGCAGCTCGACAGGGGGCAACTATGGCTACACCTTC.

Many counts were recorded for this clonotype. CDR3 sequence: CSARDKGGIGQRGGGRGYTF. The CDR3 DNA sequence: TGCAGTGCTAGAGATAAGGGCGGTATAGGACAGCGAGGTGGGGGTCGTGGCTACACCTTC. J is TRBJ1-2 and V is TRBV20-1; D might be TRBD1 (6 bases). The germline V and J ends were trimmed by 0 bases and 7 bases, with 33 bases remaining between them. This CDR3 has 20 amino acids. In germline, CDR1 is DFQATT, CDR2 SNEGSKA (reference sequence).

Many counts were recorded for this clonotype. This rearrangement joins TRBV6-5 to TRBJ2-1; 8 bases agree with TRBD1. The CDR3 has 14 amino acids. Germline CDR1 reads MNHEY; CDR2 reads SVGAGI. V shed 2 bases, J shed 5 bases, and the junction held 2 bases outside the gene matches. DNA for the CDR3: TGTGCCAGCAGTTACCAGGGGGCGCACAATGAGCAGTTCTTC. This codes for CASSYQGAHNEQFF.

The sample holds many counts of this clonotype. The CDR3 region has the DNA TGTGCCAGCAGCTTAAGGACAGATCTAAGCTCTGGGGCCAACGTCCTGACTTTC. Its protein is CASSLRTDLSSGANVLTF. V and J are TRBV11-1 and TRBJ2-6; weak D call: TRBD1 (6 bases). Germline lookup yields CDR1 SGHAT and CDR2 FQDESV (reference sequence). Trimming took off 2 bases at V and 0 bases at J, with 14 bases between the two ends. The CDR3 runs 18 residues.

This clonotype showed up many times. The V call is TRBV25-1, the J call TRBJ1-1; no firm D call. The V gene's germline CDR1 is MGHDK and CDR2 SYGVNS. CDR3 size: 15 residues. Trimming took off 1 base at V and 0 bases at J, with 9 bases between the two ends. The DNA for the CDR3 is TGTGCCAGCAGTGAATCACTGCCGCTGAACACTGAAGCTTTCTTT. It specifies CASSESLPLNTEAFF.

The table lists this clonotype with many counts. The CDR3 protein is CASSARTSGGAYNEQFF. In DNA form, the CDR3 reads TGCGCCAGCAGCGCCAGGACTAGCGGGGGGGCCTACAATGAGCAGTTCTTC. The chain employs TRBV5-1 and TRBJ2-1; TRBD2 matches 15 bases. V shed 4 bases, J shed 2 bases, and the junction held 4 bases outside the gene matches. There are 17 residues in the CDR3. CDR1 is SGHRS and CDR2 is YFSETQ in the germline V gene.

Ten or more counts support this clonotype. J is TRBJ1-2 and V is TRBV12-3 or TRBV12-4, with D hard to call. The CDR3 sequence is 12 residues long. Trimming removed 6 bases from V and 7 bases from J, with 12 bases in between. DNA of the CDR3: TGTGCCAGCAGCCCCGGCCGAGGTGGCTACACCTTC. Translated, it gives CASSPGRGGYTF.

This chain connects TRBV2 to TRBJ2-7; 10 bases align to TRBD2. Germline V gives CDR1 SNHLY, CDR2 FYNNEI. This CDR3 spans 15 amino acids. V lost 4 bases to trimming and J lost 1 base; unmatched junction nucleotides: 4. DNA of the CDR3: TGTGCCAGCAGTGGGGCTAGCGGGGGATCCTACGAGCAGTACTTC. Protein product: CASSGASGGSYEQYF.

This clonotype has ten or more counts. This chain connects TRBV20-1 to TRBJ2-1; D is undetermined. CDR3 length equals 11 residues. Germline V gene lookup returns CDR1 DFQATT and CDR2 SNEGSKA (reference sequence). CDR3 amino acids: CSAPIIPEQFF. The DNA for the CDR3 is TGCAGCGCTCCAATCATTCCTGAGCAGTTCTTC.

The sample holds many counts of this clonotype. This chain's CDR3 is CASSWAGGSSYNEQFF. The CDR3, as DNA: TGTGCCAGCAGTTGGGCAGGGGGGAGCTCCTACAATGAGCAGTTCTTC. The chain combines TRBV6-2 or TRBV6-3 with TRBJ2-1; possible D gene TRBD1, 7 bases. The CDR3 extends over 16 amino acids. Trimming removed 4 bases from V and 0 bases from J, with 13 bases in between. The germline V gene encodes CDR1 MNHEY and CDR2 SVGEGT.

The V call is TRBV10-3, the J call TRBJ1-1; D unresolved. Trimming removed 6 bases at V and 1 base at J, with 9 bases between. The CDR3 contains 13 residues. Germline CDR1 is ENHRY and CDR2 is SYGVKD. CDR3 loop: CAISQTGNTEAFF. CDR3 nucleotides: TGTGCCATCAGCCAGACTGGGAACACTGAAGCTTTCTTT.

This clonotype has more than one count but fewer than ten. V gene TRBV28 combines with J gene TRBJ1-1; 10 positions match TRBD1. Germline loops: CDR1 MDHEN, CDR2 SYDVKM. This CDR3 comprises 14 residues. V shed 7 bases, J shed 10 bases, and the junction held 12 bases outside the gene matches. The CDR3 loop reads CASTFLRDRGSAFF. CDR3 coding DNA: TGTGCCAGCACCTTCCTAAGGGACAGGGGATCAGCTTTCTTT.

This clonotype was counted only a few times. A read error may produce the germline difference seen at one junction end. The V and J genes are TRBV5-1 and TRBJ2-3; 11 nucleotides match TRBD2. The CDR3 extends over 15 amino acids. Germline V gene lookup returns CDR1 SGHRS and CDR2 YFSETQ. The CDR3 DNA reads TGCGCCAGCAGTTTGGGACTAGCGGCCACAGATACGCAGTATTTT. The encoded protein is CASSLGLAATDTQYF.